This entry concerns a single T cell receptor beta chain. The data stem from a study of shared T cell receptors in the human thymus. Data came from immunoSEQ multiplex PCR; TCRdb stores just in-frame clones and leaves some out. Of hundreds of thousands of clones listed, approximately 87% are singletons. These data are also associated with another study on human thymus T cells. This second study notes: Infants served as donors; they were healthy and Finnish and were having corrective surgery for congenital heart defects. Resections removed during corrective heart surgery provided the thymus tissue used. Thymic and blood repertoires seemed to favor certain V and J genes. Related research found strongly overlapping thymic repertoires in unrelated individuals.

The receptor was isolated from a boy less than two years old with a congenital heart defect. The sample was thymocytes.

The CDR3 coding sequence is TGTGCCAGCAGTCCAGGACTAGCGCCCTCCGAGCAGTACTTC. This encodes CASSPGLAPSEQYF. The J gene is TRBJ2-7, the V gene TRBV27, with 9 bases aligning to TRBD2. Germline V lookup: CDR1 MNHEY, CDR2 SMNVEV (reference sequence). After removal of 5 bases from V and 6 bases from J, the junction contained 8 bases not matched to a gene. This CDR3 spans 14 amino acids.